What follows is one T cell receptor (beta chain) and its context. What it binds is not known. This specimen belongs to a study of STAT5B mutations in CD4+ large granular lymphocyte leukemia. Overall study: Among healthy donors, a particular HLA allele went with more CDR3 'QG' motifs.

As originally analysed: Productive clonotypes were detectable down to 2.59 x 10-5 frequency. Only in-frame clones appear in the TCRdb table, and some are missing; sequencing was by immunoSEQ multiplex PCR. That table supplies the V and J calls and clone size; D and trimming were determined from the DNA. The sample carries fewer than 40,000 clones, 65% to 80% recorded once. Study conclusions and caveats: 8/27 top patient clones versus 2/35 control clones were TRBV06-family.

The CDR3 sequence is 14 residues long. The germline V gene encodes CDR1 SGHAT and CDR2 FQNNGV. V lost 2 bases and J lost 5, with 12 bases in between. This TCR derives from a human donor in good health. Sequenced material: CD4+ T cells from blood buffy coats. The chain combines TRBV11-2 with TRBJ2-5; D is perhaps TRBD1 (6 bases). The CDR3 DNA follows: TGTGCCAGCAGCTTAAGCGCCCAGGGGGAGACCCAGTACTTC. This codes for CASSLSAQGETQYF.